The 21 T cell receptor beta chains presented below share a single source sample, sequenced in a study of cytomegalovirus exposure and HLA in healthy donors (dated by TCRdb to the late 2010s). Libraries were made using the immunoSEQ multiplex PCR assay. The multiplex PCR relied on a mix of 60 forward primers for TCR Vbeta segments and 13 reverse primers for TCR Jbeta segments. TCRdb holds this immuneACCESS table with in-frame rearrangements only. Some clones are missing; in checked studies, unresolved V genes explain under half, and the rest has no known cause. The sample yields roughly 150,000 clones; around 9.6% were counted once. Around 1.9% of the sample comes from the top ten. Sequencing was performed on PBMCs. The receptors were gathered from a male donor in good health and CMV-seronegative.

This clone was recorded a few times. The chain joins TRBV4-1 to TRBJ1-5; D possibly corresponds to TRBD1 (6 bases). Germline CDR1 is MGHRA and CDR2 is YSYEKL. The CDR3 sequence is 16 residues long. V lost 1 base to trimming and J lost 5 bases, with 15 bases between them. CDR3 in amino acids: CASSQARLDSDQPQHF. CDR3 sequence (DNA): TGCGCCAGCAGCCAAGCCCGGTTGGACAGTGATCAGCCCCAGCATTTT.

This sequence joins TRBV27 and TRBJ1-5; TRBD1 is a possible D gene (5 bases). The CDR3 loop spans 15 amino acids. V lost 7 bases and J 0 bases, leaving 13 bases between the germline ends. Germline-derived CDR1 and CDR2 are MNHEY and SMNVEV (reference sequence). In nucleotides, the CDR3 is TGTGCCAGCAAACGACAGTACTATAGCAATCAGCCCCAGCATTTT. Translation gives CASKRQYYSNQPQHF.

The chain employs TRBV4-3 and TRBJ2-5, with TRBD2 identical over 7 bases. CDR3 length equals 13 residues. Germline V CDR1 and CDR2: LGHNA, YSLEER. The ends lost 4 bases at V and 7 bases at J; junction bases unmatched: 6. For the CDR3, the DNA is TGCGCCAGCAGCCCGTTGGGGGAGGGGACCCAGTACTTC. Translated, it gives CASSPLGEGTQYF.

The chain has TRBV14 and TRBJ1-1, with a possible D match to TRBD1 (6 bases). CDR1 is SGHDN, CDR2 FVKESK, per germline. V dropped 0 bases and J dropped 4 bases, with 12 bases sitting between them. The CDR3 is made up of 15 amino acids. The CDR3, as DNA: TGTGCCAGCAGCCAAGAATGGGCAGGGGTCACTGAAGCTTTCTTT. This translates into CASSQEWAGVTEAFF.

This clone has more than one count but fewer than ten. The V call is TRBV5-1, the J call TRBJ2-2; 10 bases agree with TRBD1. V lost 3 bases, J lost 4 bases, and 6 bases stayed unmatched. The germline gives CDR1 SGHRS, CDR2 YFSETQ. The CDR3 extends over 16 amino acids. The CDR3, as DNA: TGCGCCAGCAGCTCGACAGGGGGCTCTCTCACCGGGGAGCTGTTTTTT. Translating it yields CASSSTGGSLTGELFF.

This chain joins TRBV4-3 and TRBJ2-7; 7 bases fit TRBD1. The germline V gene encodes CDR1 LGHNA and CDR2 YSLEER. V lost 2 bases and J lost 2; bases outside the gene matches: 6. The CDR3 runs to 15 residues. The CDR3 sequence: CASSQTGTVAYEQYF. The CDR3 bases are TGCGCCAGCAGCCAAACCGGGACAGTGGCCTACGAGCAGTACTTC.

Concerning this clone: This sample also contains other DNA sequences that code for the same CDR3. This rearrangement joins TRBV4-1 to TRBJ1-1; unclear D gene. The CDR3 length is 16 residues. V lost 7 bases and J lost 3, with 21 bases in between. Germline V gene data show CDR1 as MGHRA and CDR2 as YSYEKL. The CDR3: CASTLDRGGSDTEAFF. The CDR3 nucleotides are TGCGCCAGCACCCTAGACCGAGGCGGATCTGACACTGAAGCTTTCTTT.

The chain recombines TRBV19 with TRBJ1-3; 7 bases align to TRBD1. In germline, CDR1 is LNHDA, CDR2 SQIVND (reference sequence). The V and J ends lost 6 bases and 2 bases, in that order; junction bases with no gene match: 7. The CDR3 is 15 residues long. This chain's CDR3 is CASSLQGNAGNTIYF. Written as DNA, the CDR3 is TGTGCCAGTAGCCTACAGGGGAATGCTGGAAACACCATATATTTT.

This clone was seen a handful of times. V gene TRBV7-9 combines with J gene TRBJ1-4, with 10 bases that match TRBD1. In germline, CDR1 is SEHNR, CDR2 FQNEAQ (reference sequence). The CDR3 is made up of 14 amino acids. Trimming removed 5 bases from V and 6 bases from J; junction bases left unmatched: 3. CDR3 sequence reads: CASSLDRGHEKLFF. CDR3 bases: TGTGCCAGCAGCCTTGACAGGGGGCATGAAAAACTGTTTTTT.

The CDR3 loop is CASSQEPAGVRNTEAFF. In DNA form, the CDR3 reads TGCGCCAGCAGCCAAGAGCCGGCAGGGGTCCGGAACACTGAAGCTTTCTTT. The J gene is TRBJ1-1, the V gene TRBV4-1, with a possible D match to TRBD1 (6 bases). V was cut by 0 bases and J by 1 base, with 15 bases left in between. This CDR3 is 17 amino acids long. The germline CDR1 and CDR2 sequences are MGHRA and YSYEKL.

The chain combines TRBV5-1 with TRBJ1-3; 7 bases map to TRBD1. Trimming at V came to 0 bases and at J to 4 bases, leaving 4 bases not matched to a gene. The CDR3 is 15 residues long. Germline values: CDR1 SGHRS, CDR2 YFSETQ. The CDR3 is CASSLATGAGNTIYF. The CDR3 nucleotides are TGCGCCAGCAGCTTGGCCACAGGGGCCGGAAACACCATATATTTT. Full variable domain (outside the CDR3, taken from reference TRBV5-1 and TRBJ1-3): KAGVTQTPRYLIKTRGQQVTLSCSPISGHRSVSWYQQTPGQGLQFLFEYFSETQRNKGNFPGRFSGRQFSNSRSEMNVSTLELGDSALYLCASSLATGAGNTIYFGEGSWLTVV.

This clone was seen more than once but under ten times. CDR3 loop: CASINNAGELFF. In DNA form, the CDR3 reads TGTGCCAGCATTAACAACGCCGGGGAGCTGTTTTTT. The chain links TRBV28 to TRBJ2-2, with D hard to call. The CDR3 sequence is 12 residues long. CDR1 is MDHEN and CDR2 is SYDVKM in the germline V gene. Trimming cost V 7 bases and J 6 bases, with 9 bases left between them.

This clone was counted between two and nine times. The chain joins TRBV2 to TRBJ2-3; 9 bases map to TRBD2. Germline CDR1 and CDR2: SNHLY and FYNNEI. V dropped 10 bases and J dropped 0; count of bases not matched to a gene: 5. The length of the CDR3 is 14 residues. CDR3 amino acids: CANLAGPSTDTQYF. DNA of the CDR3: TGTGCCAACCTAGCGGGACCGAGCACAGATACGCAGTATTTT.

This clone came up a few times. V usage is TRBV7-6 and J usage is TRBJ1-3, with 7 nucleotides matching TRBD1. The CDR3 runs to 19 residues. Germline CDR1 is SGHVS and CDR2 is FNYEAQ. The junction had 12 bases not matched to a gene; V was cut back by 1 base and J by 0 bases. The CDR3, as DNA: TGTGCCAGCAGCTTAGTGAGGACAGGCGCACCTAGCTCTGGAAACACCATATATTTT. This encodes CASSLVRTGAPSSGNTIYF. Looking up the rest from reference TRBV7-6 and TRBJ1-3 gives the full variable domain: GAGVSQSPRYKVTKRGQDVALRCDPISGHVSLYWYRQALGQGPEFLTYFNYEAQQDKSGLPNDRFSAERPEGSISTLTIQRTEQRDSAMYRCASSLVRTGAPSSGNTIYFGEGSWLTVV.

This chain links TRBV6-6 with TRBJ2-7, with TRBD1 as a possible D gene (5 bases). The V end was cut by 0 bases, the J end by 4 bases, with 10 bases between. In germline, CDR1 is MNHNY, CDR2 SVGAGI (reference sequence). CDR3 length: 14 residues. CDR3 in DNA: TGTGCCAGCAGTTACTCAGGGGATATGTACGAGCAGTACTTC. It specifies CASSYSGDMYEQYF.

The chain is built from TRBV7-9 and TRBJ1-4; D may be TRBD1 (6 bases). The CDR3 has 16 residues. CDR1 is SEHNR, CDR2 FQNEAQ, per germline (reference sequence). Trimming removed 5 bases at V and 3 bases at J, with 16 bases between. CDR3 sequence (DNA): TGTGCCAGCAGCCAATCTTCCAGGGGAGCTAATGAAAAACTGTTTTTT. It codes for CASSQSSRGANEKLFF.

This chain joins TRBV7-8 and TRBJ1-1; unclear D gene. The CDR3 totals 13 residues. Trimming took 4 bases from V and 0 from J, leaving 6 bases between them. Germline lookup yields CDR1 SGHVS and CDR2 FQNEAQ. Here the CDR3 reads CASSSGMNTEAFF. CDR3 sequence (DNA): TGTGCCAGCAGCTCTGGCATGAACACTGAAGCTTTCTTT.

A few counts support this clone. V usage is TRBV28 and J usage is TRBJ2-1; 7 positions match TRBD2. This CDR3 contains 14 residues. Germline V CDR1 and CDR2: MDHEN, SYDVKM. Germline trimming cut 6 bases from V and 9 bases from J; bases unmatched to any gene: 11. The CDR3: CASRERDKSSEQFF. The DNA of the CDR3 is TGTGCCAGCAGAGAGCGGGATAAATCTAGTGAGCAGTTCTTC.

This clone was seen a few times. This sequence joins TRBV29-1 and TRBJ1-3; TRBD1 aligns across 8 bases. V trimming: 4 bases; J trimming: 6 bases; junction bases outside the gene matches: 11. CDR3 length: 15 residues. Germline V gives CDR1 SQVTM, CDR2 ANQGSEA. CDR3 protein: CSVGGTGPFENTIYF. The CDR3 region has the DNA TGCAGCGTTGGTGGGACAGGACCTTTCGAAAACACCATATATTTT.

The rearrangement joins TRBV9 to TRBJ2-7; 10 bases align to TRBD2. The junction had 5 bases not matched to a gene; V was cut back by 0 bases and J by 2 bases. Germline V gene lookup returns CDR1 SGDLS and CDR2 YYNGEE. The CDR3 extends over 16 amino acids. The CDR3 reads CASSVEWLAGAYEQYF. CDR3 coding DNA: TGTGCCAGCAGCGTAGAGTGGCTAGCGGGAGCCTACGAGCAGTACTTC.

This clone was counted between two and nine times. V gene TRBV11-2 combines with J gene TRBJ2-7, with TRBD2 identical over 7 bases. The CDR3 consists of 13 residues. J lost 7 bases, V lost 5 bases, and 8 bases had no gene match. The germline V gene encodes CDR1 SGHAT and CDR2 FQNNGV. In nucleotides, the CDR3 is TGTGCCAGCAGCGCCGGGACGCGGGGGGAGCAGTACTTC. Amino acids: CASSAGTRGEQYF.